The T cell receptor (beta chain) described here comes from a study of patients and donors after allogeneic stem cell transplantation. Between the trimmed V and J ends, which lost 0 bases and 8 bases, there was a span of 12 bases. Per germline, CDR1 SGDLS and CDR2 YYNGEE. This CDR3 is 14 amino acids long. TCRdb reanalysed the RT-PCR reads using MiXCR and keeps one entry per CDR3 protein. In the table there are 800,000 to 1,000,000 distinct CDR3 sequences, approximately 19% of which are singletons. The origin of this receptor is a human donor who was either an allogeneic HSCT recipient or a stem cell or donor lymphocyte infusion donor (not recorded which). It is not recorded whose cells these are; they may come from a transplant donor. Sequences were obtained from blood, either unsorted or a sorted T cell fraction (not recorded which). V and J are TRBV9 and TRBJ1-3; D unclear. CDR3 nucleotide sequence: TGTGCCAGCAGCGTAGATTGGCCCGGGGACACCATATATTTT. Translation: CASSVDWPGDTIYF.